Sequencing of this T cell receptor (beta chain) was carried out in a study of OX40 agonist ivuxolimab in advanced cancers. About the research overall: Three individuals attained partial responses, comprising one hepatocellular carcinoma case and two cutaneous melanoma cases. General study findings and limits: Antigens targeted by the expanded peripheral T cells were not determined. Fewer expanded clones were found on average in CD4+ than in CD8+ T cells.

The assay was immunoSEQ multiplex PCR, and TCRdb's table has in-frame clones only and misses some. There are more than 75,000 clones in the sample; 80% to 90% occur only once, and over 5% lies in the top ten. Germline CDR1 SEHNR, CDR2 FQNEAQ (reference sequence). This CDR3 spans 11 amino acids. Between the trimmed V and J ends, which lost 7 bases and 10 bases, there was a span of 11 bases. The timepoints at which blood was sampled were baseline, cycle 4 day 1, and cycle 7 day 1. Concerning this clone itself: The antigen is unknown.

The sequence was obtained from an adult with an advanced solid tumor such as melanoma, head and neck, liver or kidney cancer. The source material was CD4+ or CD8+ T cells sorted from blood, sampled in a trial of the OX40 agonist ivuxolimab. The J gene is TRBJ2-1, the V gene TRBV7-9; D remains ambiguous. The CDR3 DNA reads as TGTGCCAGCACCCTAGTCGAGGAGCAGTTCTTC. Its protein product is CASTLVEEQFF.